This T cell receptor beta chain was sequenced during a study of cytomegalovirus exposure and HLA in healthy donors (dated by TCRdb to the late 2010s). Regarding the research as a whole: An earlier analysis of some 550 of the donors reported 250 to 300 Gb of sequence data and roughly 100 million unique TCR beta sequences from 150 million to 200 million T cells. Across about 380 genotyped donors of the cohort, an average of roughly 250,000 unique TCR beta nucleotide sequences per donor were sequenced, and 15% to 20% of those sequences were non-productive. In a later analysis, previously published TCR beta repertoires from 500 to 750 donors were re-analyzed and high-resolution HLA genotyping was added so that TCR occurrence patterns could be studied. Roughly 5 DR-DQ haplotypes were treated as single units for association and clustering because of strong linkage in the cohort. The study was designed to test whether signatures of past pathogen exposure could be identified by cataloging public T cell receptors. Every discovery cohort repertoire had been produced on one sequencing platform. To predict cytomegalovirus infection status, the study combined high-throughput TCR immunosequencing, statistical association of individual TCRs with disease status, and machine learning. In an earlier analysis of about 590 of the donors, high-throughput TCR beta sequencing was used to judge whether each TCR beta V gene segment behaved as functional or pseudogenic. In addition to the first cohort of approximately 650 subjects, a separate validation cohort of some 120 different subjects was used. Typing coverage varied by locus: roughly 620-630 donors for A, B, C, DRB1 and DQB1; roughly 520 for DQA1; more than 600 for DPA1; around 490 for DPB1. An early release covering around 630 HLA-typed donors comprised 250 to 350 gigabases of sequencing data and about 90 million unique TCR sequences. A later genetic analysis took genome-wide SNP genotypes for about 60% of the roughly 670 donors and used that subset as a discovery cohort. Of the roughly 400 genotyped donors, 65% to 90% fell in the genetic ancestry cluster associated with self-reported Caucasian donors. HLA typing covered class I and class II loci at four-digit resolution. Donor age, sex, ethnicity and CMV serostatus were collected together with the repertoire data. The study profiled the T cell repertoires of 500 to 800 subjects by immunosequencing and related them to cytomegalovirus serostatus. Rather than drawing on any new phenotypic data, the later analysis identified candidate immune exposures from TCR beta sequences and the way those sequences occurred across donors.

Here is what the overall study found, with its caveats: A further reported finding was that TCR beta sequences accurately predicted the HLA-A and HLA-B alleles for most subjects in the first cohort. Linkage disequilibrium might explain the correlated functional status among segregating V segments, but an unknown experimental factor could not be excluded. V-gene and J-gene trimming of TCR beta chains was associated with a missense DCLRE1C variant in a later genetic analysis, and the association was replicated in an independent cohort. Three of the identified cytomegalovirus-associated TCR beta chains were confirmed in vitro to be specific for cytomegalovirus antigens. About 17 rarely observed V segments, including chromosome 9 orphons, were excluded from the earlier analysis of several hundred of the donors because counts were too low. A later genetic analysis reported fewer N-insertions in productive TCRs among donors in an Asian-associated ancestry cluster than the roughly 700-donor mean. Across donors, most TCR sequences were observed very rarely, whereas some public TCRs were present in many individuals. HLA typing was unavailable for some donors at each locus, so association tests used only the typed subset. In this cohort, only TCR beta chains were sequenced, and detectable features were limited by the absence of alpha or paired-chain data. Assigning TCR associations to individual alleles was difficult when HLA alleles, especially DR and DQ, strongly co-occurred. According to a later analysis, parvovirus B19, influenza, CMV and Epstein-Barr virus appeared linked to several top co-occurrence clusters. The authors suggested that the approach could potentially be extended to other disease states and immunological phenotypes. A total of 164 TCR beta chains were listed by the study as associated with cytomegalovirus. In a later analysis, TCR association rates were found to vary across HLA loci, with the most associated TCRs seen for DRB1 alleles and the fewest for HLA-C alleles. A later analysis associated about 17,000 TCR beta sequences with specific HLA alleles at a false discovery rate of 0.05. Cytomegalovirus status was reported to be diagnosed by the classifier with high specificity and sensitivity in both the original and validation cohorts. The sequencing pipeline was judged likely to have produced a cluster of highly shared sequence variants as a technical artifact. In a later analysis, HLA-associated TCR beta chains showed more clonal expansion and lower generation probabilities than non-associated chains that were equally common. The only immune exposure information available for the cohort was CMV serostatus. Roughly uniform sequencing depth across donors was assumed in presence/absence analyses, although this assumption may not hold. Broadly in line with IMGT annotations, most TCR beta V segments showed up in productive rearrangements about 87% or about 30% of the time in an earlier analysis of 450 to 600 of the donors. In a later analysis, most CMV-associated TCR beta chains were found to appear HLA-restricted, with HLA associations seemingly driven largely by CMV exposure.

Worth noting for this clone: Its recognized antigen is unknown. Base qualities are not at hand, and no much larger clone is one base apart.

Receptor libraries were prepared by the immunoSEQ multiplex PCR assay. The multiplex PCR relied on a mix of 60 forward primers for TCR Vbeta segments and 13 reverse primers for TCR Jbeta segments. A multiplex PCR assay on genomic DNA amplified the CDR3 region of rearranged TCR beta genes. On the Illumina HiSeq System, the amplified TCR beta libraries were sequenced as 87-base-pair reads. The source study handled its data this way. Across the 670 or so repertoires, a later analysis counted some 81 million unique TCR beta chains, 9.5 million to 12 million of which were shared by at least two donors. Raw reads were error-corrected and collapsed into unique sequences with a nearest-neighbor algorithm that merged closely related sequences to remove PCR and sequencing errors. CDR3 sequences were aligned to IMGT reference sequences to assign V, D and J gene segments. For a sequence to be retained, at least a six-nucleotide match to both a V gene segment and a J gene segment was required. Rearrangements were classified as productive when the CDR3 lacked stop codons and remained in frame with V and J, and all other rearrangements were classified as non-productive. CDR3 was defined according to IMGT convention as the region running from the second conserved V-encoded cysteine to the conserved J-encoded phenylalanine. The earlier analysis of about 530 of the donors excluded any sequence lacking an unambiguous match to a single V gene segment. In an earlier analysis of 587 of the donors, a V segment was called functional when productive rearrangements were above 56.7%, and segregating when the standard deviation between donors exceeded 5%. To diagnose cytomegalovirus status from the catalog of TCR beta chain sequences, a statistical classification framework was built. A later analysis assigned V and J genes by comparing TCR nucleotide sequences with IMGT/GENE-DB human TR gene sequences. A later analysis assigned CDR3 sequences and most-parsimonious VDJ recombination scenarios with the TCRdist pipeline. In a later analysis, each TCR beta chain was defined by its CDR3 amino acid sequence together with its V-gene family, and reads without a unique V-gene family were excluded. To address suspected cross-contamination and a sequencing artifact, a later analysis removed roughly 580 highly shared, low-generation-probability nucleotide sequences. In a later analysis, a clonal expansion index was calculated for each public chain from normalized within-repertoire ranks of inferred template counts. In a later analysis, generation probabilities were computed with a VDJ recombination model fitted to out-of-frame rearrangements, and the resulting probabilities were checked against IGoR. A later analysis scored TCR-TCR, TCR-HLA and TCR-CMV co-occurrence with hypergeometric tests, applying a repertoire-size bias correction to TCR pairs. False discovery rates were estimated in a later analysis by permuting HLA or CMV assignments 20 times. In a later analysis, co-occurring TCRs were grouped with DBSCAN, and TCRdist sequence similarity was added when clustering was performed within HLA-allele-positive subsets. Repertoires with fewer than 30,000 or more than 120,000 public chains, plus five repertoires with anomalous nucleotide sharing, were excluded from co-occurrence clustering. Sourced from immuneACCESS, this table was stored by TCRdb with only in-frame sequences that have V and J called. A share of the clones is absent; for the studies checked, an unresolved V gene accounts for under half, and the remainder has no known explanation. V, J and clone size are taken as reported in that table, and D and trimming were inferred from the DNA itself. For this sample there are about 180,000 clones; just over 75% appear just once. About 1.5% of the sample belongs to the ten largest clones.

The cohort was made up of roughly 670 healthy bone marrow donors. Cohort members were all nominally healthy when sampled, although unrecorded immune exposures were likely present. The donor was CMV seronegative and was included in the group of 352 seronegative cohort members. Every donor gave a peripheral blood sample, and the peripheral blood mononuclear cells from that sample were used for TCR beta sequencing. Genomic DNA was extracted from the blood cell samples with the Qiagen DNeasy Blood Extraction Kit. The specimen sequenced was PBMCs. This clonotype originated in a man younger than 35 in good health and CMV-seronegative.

The base sequence is TGTGCCAGCAGTGAAGAGGGGTACACCTTC. Translation gives CASSEEGYTF. The chain was built from TRBV6-1 and TRBJ1-2; TRBD1 might be the D gene, on 5 matching bases. The CDR1 and CDR2 encoded by the germline V gene are MNHNS and SASEGT. Counted from cysteine to phenylalanine, this CDR3 has 10 amino acids. The DNA shown is the 30-base CDR3, in frame from base 1. Trimming takes 1 base from V and 11 bases from J, and the germline ends sit 5 bases apart.